One sample yielded the 5 T cell receptor beta chains listed below, sequenced in a study of beta chain features in type 1 diabetes. Study-wide results and limits: All four CD4+ subsets from Type 1 diabetes patients carried moderately but significantly shorter TCRB CDR3s.

For these TCRs, the target antigens are not known. Expressed TCRB transcripts were sequenced after all isolated RNA was converted to cDNA. Here immunoSEQ multiplex PCR was the method, and the copy in TCRdb shows in-frame clones only, minus some. Here the sample spans 600,000 or so clones, over 12% being singletons. The sample was naive CD4+ T cells from blood. The source is a young man with type 1 diabetes.

The chain couples TRBV6-5 to TRBJ2-5; 11 bases match TRBD2. CDR3 length: 15 residues. Germline trimming cut 5 bases from V and 7 bases from J; bases unmatched to any gene: 9. Germline V CDR1 and CDR2: MNHEY, SVGAGI. CDR3 loop: CASSRTSGGGGTQYF. The CDR3 DNA is TGTGCCAGCAGTCGCACTAGCGGGGGTGGTGGGACCCAGTACTTC.

Only a few counts were recorded for this clone. V usage is TRBV4-2 and J usage is TRBJ1-5, with D perhaps matching TRBD1 (5 bases). The CDR3 is 19 residues long. The V gene's germline CDR1 is LGHNA and CDR2 YNFKEQ. V was cut by 1 base and J by 1 base, with 20 bases left in between. The CDR3 nucleotides are TGTGCCAGCAGCCAAGGGGAGCAAAGCGGGGGGTTGAGCAATCAGCCCCAGCATTTT. Translation gives CASSQGEQSGGLSNQPQHF.

This clone showed up just a few times. The gene calls are TRBV30 and TRBJ1-5; the D gene is possibly TRBD1 (5 bases). Germline V gives CDR1 GTSNPN, CDR2 SVGIG (reference sequence). CDR3 size: 13 residues. V was cut by 0 bases and J by 5 bases, with 8 bases left in between. The CDR3 DNA reads TGTGCCTGGAGTGTCTGGGGGGATCAGCCCCAGCATTTT. Its protein product is CAWSVWGDQPQHF.

The genes are TRBV5-4 and TRBJ1-1, with D unclear. This CDR3 has 13 amino acids. CDR1 and CDR2 from the germline V gene are SGHNT and YYREEE (reference sequence). The ends were cut back, 3 bases at V and 4 bases at J, with 10 bases in the middle. CDR3 sequence (DNA): TGTGCCAGCAGCTCGAGGAGGAGCACTGAAGCTTTCTTT. As protein: CASSSRRSTEAFF.

V gene TRBV5-1 combines with J gene TRBJ2-3, with 13 bases that match TRBD2. Germline V gene sequence: CDR1 SGHRS, CDR2 YFSETQ. V gave up 2 bases and J gave up 5 bases; unmatched junction bases: 5. The CDR3 is 16 residues long. CDR3 DNA: TGCGCCAGCAGCTTCGGGACTAGCGGGGCGGAAGATACGCAGTATTTT. Translated: CASSFGTSGAEDTQYF. Full variable domain (rest looked up from reference TRBV5-1 and TRBJ2-3): KAGVTQTPRYLIKTRGQQVTLSCSPISGHRSVSWYQQTPGQGLQFLFEYFSETQRNKGNFPGRFSGRQFSNSRSEMNVSTLELGDSALYLCASSFGTSGAEDTQYFGPGTRLTVL.